This entry lists 8 T cell receptor beta chains sequenced from one sample in a study of identical twins. A single record per CDR3 protein comes from TCRdb applying MiXCR to the 5' RACE reads. The table shows a few hundred thousand distinct CDR3 sequences, with around 9.6% occurring only once. The same sample was also studied in work on yellow fever vaccine responses in identical twins.

Sample: PBMCs. Receptor source: a woman in her late teens or twenties in good health.

This clonotype was seen at least ten times. The chain recombines TRBV7-2 with TRBJ2-1; 8 nucleotides match TRBD2. The CDR3 contains 17 residues. The germline V gene has CDR1 SGHTA and CDR2 FQGNSA. The junction had 6 bases not matched to a gene; V was cut back by 2 bases and J by 0 bases. CDR3 DNA sequence: TGTGCCAGCAGCTTATGGGGTCGGGGGGGCTCCTACAATGAGCAGTTCTTC. This sequence encodes CASSLWGRGGSYNEQFF. The full variable domain, rest sourced from reference TRBV7-2 and TRBJ2-1, is GAGVSQSPSNKVTEKGKDVELRCDPISGHTALYWYRQSLGQGLEFLIYFQGNSAPDKSGLPSDRFSAERTGGSVSTLTIQRTQQEDSAVYLCASSLWGRGGSYNEQFFGPGTRLTVL.

This clonotype was seen a few times. As DNA, the CDR3 is TGTGCCAGCAGCCAAGGAAGTGCTCTGGGCTTATACAATGAGCAGTTCTTC. Its protein is CASSQGSALGLYNEQFF. The chain links TRBV3-1 to TRBJ2-1; no firm D call. CDR3 length: 17 residues. Germline V gene sequence: CDR1 LGHDT, CDR2 YNNKEL (reference sequence). Trimming pared 1 base from V and 4 bases from J, leaving 17 bases between.

Many counts were recorded for this clonotype. The chain is built from TRBV10-3 and TRBJ1-1; D possibly corresponds to TRBD1 (5 bases). Germline-derived CDR1 and CDR2 are ENHRY and SYGVKD. The CDR3 contains 13 residues. V lost 5 bases and J 4 bases, leaving 11 bases between the germline ends. The CDR3: CAISRDSSTEAFF. CDR3 sequence (DNA): TGTGCCATCAGTAGAGACAGCAGCACTGAAGCTTTCTTT.

This clonotype occurred a few times. The chain has TRBV28 and TRBJ2-6, with unresolved D. The CDR3 length is 16 residues. Trimming took off 3 bases at V and 2 bases at J, with 11 bases between the two ends. Germline V gives CDR1 MDHEN, CDR2 SYDVKM. CDR3 bases: TGTGCCAGCAGTTTTAGGTTCTGGGCTGGGGCCAACGTCCTGACTTTC. Protein product: CASSFRFWAGANVLTF. Looking up the rest from reference TRBV28 and TRBJ2-6 gives the full variable domain: DVKVTQSSRYLVKRTGEKVFLECVQDMDHENMFWYRQDPGLGLRLIYFSYDVKMKEKGDIPEGYSVSREKKERFSLILESASTNQTSMYLCASSFRFWAGANVLTFGAGSRLTVL.

This clonotype was counted between two and nine times. The chain links TRBV20-1 to TRBJ2-3; TRBD2 matches 8 bases. Germline assignment: CDR1 DFQATT and CDR2 SNEGSKA (reference sequence). This CDR3 has 15 amino acids. J lost 0 bases, V lost 3 bases, and 5 bases had no gene match. CDR3 amino acids: CSASRGGPSTDTQYF. The CDR3 DNA follows: TGCAGTGCTAGCCGGGGGGGTCCTAGCACAGATACGCAGTATTTT.

This clonotype was recorded a few times. The chain is built from TRBV11-2 and TRBJ1-1; the D is unclear. The length of the CDR3 is 15 residues. Germline V CDR1 and CDR2: SGHAT, FQNNGV. V lost 0 bases and J 0 bases, leaving 8 bases between the germline ends. For the CDR3, the DNA is TGTGCCAGCAGCTTAGAGGAATCGATGAACACTGAAGCTTTCTTT. As protein: CASSLEESMNTEAFF. Using reference TRBV11-2 and TRBJ1-1 for the parts outside the CDR3, the full variable domain is EAGVAQSPRYKIIEKRQSVAFWCNPISGHATLYWYQQILGQGPKLLIQFQNNGVVDDSQLPKDRFSAERLKGVDSTLKIQPAKLEDSAVYLCASSLEESMNTEAFFGQGTRLTVV.

CDR3 nucleotide sequence: TGCGCCAGCAGCCCCAGTTACGCAGCGGGAGCCTTTCTTATTGAGCAGTTCTTC. This sequence encodes CASSPSYAAGAFLIEQFF. The J gene is TRBJ2-1, the V gene TRBV4-3; 8 bases match TRBD2. The CDR3 totals 18 residues. Germline V CDR1 and CDR2: LGHNA, YSLEER. Unmatched junction bases numbered 20, after V lost 4 bases and J lost 9 bases.

This clonotype was seen a handful of times. The rearrangement uses TRBV20-1 and TRBJ2-7, with a possible D match to TRBD1 (6 bases). The CDR3 contains 12 residues. V was trimmed by 0 bases and J by 7 bases, leaving 10 bases between them. Germline V CDR1 and CDR2: DFQATT, SNEGSKA (reference sequence). In DNA form, the CDR3 reads TGCAGTGCTAGAGATTACAGGGCTGAGCAGTACTTC. Translation gives CSARDYRAEQYF.